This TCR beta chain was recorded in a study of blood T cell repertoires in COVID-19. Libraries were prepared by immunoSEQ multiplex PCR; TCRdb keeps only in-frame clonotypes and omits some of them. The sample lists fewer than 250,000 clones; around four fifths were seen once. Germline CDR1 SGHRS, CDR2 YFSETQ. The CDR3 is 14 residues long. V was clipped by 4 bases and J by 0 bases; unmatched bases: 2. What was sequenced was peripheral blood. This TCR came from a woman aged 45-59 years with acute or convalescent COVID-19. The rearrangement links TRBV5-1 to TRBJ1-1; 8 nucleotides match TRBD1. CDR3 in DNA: TGCGCCAGCAGCGGACAGGGAGTGAACACTGAAGCTTTCTTT. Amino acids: CASSGQGVNTEAFF.